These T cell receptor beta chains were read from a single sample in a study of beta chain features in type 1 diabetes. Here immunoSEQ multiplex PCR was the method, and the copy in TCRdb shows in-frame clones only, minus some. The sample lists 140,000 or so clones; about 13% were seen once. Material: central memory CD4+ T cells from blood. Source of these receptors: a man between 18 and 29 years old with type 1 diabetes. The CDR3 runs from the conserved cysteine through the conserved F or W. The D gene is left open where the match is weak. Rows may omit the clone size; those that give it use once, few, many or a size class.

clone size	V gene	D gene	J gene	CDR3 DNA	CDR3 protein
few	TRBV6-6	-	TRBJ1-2	TGTGCCAGCACCCCCTCAGCAGAGGCACCAAGGACCTTC	CASTPSAEAPRTF
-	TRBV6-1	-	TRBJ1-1	TGTGCCAGCAGTGAATTCAGGGAATCTGAAGCTTTCTTT	CASSEFRESEAFF
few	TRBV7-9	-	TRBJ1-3	TGTGCCAGCAGCTTCTTCTCTGGAAACACCATATATTTT	CASSFFSGNTIYF
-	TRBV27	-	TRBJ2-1	TGTGCCAGCAGTACCCGGACGGCGAGCTCCTACAATGAGCAGTTCTTC	CASSTRTASSYNEQFF
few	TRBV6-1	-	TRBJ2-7	TGTGCCAGCAACCCCGGGATGGGGAGCTCCTACGAGCAGTACTTC	CASNPGMGSSYEQYF
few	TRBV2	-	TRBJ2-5	TGTGCCAGCAGTGACCAAGGGCCCCGAGGGGGAGAGACCCAGTACTTC	CASSDQGPRGGETQYF
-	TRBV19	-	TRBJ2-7	TGTGCCAGTAGTATAGATCAGGGTAACTACGAGCAGTACTTC	CASSIDQGNYEQYF
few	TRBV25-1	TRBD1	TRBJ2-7	TGTGCCAGCAGTGAGCCAGGACAGGCGCTCTCCGAGCAGTACTTC	CASSEPGQALSEQYF
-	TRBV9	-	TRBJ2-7	TGTGCCAGCAGCGTAAGTTCTTCCTACGAGCAGTACTTC	CASSVSSSYEQYF
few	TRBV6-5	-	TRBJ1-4	TGTGCCAGCAGTTACGCTCCGGGGGAATCTGAAAAACTGTTTTTT	CASSYAPGESEKLFF
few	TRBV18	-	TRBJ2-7	TGTGCCAGCTCAGCCGGGACGGGGGAAGACGAGCAGTACTTC	CASSAGTGEDEQYF
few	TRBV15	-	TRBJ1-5	TGTGCCACCAGCAGTCATCCCCCAGGGAACAATCAGCCCCAGCATTTT	CATSSHPPGNNQPQHF
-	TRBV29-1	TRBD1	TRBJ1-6	TGCAGCTCCAGGACAGGGGGATATCTCATGAATAATTCACCCCTCCACTTT	CSSRTGGYLMNNSPLHF
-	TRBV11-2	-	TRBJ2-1	TGTGCCAGCACTAGGGGCTTCTACAATGAGCAGTTCTTC	CASTRGFYNEQFF
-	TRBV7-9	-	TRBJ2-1	TGTGCCAGCAGCTTATCGAGCGGCAGCCCTGCGCAGTTCTTC	CASSLSSGSPAQFF
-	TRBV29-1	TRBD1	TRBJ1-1	TGCAGCGTTGAAGGTGAGACAGGGGCGAACACTGAAGCTTTCTTT	CSVEGETGANTEAFF
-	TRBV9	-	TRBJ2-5	TGTGCCAGCAGCCAGACCCCGGCTGGGGAGACCCAGTACTTC	CASSQTPAGETQYF
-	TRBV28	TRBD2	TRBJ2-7	TGTGCCAGCACTAACGCTGGCGGGAGCTCCTACGAGCAGTACTTC	CASTNAGGSSYEQYF
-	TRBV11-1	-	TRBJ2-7	TGTGCCAGCAGCTTGGGTGTCGCGGACAACTACGAGCAGTACTTC	CASSLGVADNYEQYF
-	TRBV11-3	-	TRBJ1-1	TGTGCCAGCAGCCCAGGAGAGAACACTGAAGCTTTCTTT	CASSPGENTEAFF
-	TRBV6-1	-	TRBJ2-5	TGTGCCAGCAGTGAAGCAAGAGAGACCCAGTACTTC	CASSEARETQYF
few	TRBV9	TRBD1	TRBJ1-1	TGTGCCAGCAGCGTGGGACAGGGGGAGTCTGAAGCTTTCTTT	CASSVGQGESEAFF
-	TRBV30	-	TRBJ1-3	TGTGCCTGGAGCCAGGACGGAAACACCATATATTTT	CAWSQDGNTIYF
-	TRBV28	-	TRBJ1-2	TGTGCCAGCAGTTCCAACGAAGCGAGCGAGGGTTACTTC	CASSSNEASEGYF